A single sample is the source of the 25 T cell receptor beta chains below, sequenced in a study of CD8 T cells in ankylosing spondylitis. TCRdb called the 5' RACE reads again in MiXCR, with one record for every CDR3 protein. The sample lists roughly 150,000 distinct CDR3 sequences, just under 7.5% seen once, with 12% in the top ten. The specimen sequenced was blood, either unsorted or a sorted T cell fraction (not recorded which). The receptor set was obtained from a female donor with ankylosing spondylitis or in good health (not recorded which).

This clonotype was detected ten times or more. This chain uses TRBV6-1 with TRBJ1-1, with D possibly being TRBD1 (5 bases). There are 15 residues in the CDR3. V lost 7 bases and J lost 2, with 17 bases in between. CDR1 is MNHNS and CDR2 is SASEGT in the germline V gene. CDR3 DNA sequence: TGTGCCAGCATGACCATACGGGACTTTAACACTGAAGCTTTCTTT. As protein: CASMTIRDFNTEAFF.

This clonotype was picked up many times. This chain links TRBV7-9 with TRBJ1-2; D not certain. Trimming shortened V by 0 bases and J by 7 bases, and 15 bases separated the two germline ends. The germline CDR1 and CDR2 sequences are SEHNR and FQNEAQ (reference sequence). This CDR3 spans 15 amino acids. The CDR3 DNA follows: TGTGCCAGCAGCTTAGCCGCGGCGTCTCCAGGTGGCTACACCTTC. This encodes CASSLAAASPGGYTF.

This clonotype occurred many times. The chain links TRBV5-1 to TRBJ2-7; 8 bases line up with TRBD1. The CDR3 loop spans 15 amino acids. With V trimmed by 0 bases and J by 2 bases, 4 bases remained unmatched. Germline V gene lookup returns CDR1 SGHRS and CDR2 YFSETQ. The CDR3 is CASSLEPGGPYEQYF. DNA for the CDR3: TGCGCCAGCAGCTTGGAGCCAGGGGGCCCCTACGAGCAGTACTTC.

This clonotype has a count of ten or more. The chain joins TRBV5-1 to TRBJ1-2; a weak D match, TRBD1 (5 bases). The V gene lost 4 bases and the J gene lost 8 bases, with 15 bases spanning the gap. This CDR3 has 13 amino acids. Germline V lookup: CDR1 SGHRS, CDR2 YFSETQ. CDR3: CASSRTPGEGYTF. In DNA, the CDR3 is TGCGCCAGCAGCCGGACCCCGGGGGAAGGCTACACCTTC.

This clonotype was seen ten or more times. CDR3 residues: CASSLAREETQYF. The CDR3, as DNA: TGTGCCAGCAGCTTGGCGAGGGAAGAGACCCAGTACTTC. The V and J genes are TRBV7-6 and TRBJ2-5; the D gene is possibly TRBD2 (5 bases). The CDR3 extends over 13 amino acids. V dropped 3 bases and J dropped 3 bases, with 8 bases sitting between them. The germline CDR1 and CDR2 sequences are SGHVS and FNYEAQ.

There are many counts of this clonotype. CDR3 bases: TGCGCCAGCAGCTTGGAGGCGATAACAGATACGCAGTATTTT. Protein: CASSLEAITDTQYF. The chain carries TRBV5-1 and TRBJ2-3, with D unresolved. The CDR3 loop spans 14 amino acids. Trimming took off 0 bases at V and 3 bases at J, with 8 bases between the two ends. Germline V gives CDR1 SGHRS, CDR2 YFSETQ.

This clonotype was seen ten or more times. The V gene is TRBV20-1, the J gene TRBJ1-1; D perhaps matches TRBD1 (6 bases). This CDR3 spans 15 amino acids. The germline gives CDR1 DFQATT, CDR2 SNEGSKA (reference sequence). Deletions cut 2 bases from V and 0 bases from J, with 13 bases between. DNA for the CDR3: TGCAGTGCTAGAAATGCGAACAGGGTGAACACTGAAGCTTTCTTT. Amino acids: CSARNANRVNTEAFF.

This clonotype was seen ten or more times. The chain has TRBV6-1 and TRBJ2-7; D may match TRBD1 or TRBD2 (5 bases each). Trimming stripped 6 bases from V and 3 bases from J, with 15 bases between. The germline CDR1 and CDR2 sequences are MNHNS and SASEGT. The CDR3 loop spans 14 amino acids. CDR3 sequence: CASRTGPLGYEQYF. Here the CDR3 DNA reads TGTGCCAGCAGGACGGGACCCCTGGGCTACGAGCAGTACTTC.

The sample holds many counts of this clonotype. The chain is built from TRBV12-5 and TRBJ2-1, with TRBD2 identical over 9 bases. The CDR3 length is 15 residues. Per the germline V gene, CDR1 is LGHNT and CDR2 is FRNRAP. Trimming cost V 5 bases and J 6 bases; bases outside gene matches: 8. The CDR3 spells CASGHGASGTNEQFF. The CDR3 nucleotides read TGTGCTAGTGGTCATGGGGCTAGCGGGACCAATGAGCAGTTCTTC.

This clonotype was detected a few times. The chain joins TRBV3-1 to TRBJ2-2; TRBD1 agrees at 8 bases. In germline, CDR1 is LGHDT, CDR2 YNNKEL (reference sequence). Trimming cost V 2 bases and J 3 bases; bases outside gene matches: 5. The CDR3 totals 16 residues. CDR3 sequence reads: CASSQSDRGDTGELFF. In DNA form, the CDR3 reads TGTGCCAGCAGCCAAAGTGACAGGGGAGACACCGGGGAGCTGTTTTTT. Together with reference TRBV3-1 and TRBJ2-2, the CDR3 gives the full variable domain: DTAVSQTPKYLVTQMGNDKSIKCEQNLGHDTMYWYKQDSKKFLKIMFSYNNKELIINETVPNRFSPKSPDKAHLNLHINSLELGDSAVYFCASSQSDRGDTGELFFGEGSRLTVL.

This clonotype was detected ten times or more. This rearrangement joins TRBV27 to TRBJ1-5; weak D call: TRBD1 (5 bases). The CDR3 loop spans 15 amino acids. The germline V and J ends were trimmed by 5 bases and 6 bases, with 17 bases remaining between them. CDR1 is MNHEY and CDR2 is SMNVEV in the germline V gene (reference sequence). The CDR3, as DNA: TGTGCCAGCAGTCCTAGTGGGGGGACGGGTCAGCCCCAGCATTTT. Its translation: CASSPSGGTGQPQHF.

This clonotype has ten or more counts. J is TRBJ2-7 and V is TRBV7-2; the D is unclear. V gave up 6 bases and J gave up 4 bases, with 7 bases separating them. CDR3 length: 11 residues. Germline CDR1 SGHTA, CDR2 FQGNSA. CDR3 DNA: TGTGCCAGCAGTCTAAAGTACGAGCAGTACTTC. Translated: CASSLKYEQYF.

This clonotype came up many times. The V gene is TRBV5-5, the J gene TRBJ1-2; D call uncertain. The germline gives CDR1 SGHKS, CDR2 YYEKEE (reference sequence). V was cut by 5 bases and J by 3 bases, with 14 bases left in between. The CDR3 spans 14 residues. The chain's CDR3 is CASSLMDGDYGYTF. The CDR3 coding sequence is TGTGCCAGCAGTTTGATGGACGGTGACTATGGCTACACCTTC.

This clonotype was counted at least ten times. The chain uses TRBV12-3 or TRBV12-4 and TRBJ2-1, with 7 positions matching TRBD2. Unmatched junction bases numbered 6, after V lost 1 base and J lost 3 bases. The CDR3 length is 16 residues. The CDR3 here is CASSLGAGDFYNEQFF. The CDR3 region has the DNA TGTGCCAGCAGTTTAGGGGCGGGGGACTTCTACAATGAGCAGTTCTTC.

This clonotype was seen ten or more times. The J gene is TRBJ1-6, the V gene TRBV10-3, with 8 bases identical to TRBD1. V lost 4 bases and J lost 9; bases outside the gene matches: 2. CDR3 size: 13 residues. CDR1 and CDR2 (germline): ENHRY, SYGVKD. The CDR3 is CAISGQGLSPLHF. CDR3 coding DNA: TGTGCCATCAGTGGACAGGGGCTTTCACCCCTCCACTTT.

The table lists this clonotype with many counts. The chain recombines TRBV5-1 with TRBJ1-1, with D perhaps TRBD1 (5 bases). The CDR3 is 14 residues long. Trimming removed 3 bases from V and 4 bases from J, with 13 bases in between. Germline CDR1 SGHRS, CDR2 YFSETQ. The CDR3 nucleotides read TGCGCCAGCAGCTGGGACGGGGTAGGCACTGAAGCTTTCTTT. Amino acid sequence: CASSWDGVGTEAFF.

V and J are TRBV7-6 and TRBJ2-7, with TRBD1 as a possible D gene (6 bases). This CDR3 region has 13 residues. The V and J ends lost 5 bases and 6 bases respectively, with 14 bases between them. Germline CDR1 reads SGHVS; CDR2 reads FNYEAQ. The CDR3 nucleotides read TGTGCCAGCAGCCGATACAGGGTGAGCGAGCAGTACTTC. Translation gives CASSRYRVSEQYF.

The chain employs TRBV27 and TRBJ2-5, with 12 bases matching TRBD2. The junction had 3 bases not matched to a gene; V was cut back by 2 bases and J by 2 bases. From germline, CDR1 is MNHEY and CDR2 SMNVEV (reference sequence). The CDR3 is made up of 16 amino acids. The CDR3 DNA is TGTGCCAGCAGTTTACTAGCGGGGGGGATACAAGAGACCCAGTACTTC. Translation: CASSLLAGGIQETQYF.

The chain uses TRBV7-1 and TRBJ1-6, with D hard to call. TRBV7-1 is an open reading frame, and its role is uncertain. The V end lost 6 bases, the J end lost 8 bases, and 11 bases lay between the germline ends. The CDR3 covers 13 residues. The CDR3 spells CASSSASHSPLHF. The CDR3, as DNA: TGTGCCAGCAGTAGCGCGAGCCATTCACCCCTCCACTTT.

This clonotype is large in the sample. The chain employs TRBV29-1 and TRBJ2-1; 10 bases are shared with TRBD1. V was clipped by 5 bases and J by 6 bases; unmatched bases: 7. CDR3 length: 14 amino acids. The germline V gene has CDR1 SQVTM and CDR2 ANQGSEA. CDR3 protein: CSVSGTGVFNEQFF. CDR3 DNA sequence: TGCAGCGTTTCCGGGACAGGGGTTTTCAATGAGCAGTTCTTC.

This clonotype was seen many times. The CDR3 region is CASSLWGTAYEQYF. Here the CDR3 DNA reads TGTGCCAGCAGTTTATGGGGGACAGCGTACGAGCAGTACTTC. This chain links TRBV27 with TRBJ2-7; 7 bases map to TRBD1. V trimming: 1 base; J trimming: 4 bases; junction bases outside the gene matches: 4. This CDR3 spans 14 amino acids. CDR1 and CDR2 from the germline V gene are MNHEY and SMNVEV (reference sequence).

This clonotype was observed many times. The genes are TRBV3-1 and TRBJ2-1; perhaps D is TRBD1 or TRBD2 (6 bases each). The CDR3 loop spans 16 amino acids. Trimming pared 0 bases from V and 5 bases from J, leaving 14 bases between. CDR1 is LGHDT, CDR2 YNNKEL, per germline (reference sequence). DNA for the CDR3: TGTGCCAGCAGCCAAGACAACGGGGGCAGGAACAATGAGCAGTTCTTC. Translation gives CASSQDNGGRNNEQFF.

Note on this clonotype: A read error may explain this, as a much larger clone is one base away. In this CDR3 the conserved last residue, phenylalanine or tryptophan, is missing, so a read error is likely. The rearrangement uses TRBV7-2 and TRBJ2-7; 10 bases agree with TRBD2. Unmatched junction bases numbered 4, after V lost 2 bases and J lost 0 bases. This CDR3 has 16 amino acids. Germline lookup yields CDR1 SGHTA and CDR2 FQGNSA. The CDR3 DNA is TGTGCCAGCAGCTTATTTGCTAGCGGGGGCTCCTACGAGCAGTACATC. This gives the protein CASSLFASGGSYEQYI.

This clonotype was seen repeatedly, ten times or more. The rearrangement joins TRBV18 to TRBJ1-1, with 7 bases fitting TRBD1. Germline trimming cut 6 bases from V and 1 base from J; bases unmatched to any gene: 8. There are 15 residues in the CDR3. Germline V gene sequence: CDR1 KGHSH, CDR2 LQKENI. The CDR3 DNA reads TGTGCCAGCTCCCCCGGGACAGACTCGAACACTGAAGCTTTCTTT. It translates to CASSPGTDSNTEAFF.

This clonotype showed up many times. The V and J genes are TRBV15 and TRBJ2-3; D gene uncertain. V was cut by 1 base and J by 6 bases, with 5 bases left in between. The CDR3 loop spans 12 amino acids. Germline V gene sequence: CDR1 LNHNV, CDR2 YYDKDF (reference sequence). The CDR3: CATSRAYDTQYF. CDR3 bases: TGTGCCACCAGCAGAGCTTACGATACGCAGTATTTT.